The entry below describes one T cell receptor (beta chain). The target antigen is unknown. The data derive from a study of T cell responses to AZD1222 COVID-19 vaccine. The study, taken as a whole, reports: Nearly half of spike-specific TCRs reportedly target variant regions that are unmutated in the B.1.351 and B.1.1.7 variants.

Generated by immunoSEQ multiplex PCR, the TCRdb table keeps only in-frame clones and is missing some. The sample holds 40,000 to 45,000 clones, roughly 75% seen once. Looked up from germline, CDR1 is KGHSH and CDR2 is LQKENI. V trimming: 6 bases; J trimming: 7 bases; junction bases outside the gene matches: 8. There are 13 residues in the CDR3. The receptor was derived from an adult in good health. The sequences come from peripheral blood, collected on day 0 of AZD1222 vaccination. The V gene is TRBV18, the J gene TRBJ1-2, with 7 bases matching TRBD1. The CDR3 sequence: CASSPGQDAGYTF. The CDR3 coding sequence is TGTGCCAGCTCCCCCGGACAGGACGCTGGCTACACCTTC.